This passage covers 12 T cell receptor beta chains from one sample sequenced in a study of Ad26.COV2.S vaccination and SARS-CoV-2 variants. Regarding treatment: roughly 20 received Ad26.COV2.S at low or high dose, single or two shots; several received placebo; per-sample allocation not given. Vaccine and placebo recipients were sampled on day 63 after the first injection. Only in-frame clones appear in the TCRdb table, and some are missing; sequencing was by immunoSEQ multiplex PCR. Here the sample spans roughly 500,000 clones, roughly 87% being singletons. The material was peripheral blood, obtained in a trial of Ad26.COV2.S vaccine versus placebo. Every receptor here comes from a person between 18 and 60 years old who received the Ad26.COV2.S COVID-19 vaccine or a placebo.

The chain carries TRBV6-5 and TRBJ2-7; 9 bases agree with TRBD2. V shed 6 bases and J 5 bases; nucleotides not matched to a gene: 11. This CDR3 contains 15 residues. Looked up from germline, CDR1 is MNHEY and CDR2 is SVGAGI. CDR3 sequence (DNA): TGTGCCAGCAGACGGCCGCTAGCGGGGAGGAACGAGCAGTACTTC. Residues: CASRRPLAGRNEQYF.

This rearrangement joins TRBV28 to TRBJ2-7, with TRBD1 matching over 10 bases. The CDR3 contains 15 residues. V shed 2 bases and J 4 bases; nucleotides not matched to a gene: 5. Germline CDR1 is MDHEN and CDR2 is SYDVKM. CDR3 in DNA: TGTGCCAGCAGTTTACCCGGGACAGGGGCGTACGAGCAGTACTTC. The encoded protein is CASSLPGTGAYEQYF. The full variable domain, with the rest looked up from reference TRBV28 and TRBJ2-7, is DVKVTQSSRYLVKRTGEKVFLECVQDMDHENMFWYRQDPGLGLRLIYFSYDVKMKEKGDIPEGYSVSREKKERFSLILESASTNQTSMYLCASSLPGTGAYEQYFGPGTRLTVT.

The rearrangement joins TRBV4-3 to TRBJ2-2; D is ambiguous. V was trimmed by 0 bases and J by 6 bases, leaving 11 bases between them. Germline V gene data show CDR1 as LGHNA and CDR2 as YSLEER. The CDR3 has 15 amino acids. DNA of the CDR3: TGCGCCAGCAGCCAAGAGGGGTCCTTCCCCGGGGAGCTGTTTTTT. Translating it yields CASSQEGSFPGELFF.

V and J are TRBV11-3 and TRBJ2-2; D is unclear. Germline-derived CDR1 and CDR2 are SGHNT and YENEEA. Deletions cut 10 bases from V and 3 bases from J, with 9 bases between. The CDR3 loop spans 12 amino acids. This CDR3 is CATGGDTGELFF. CDR3 DNA: TGTGCCACAGGTGGGGACACCGGGGAGCTGTTTTTT. Full variable domain (rest looked up from reference TRBV11-3 and TRBJ2-2): EAGVVQSPRYKIIEKKQPVAFWCNPISGHNTLYWYLQNLGQGPELLIRYENEEAVDDSQLPKDRFSAERLKGVDSTLKIQPAELGDSAVYLCATGGDTGELFFGEGSRLTVL.

The J gene is TRBJ1-6, the V gene TRBV7-6; 7 positions match TRBD1. CDR1 is SGHVS, CDR2 FNYEAQ, per germline. The CDR3 spans 15 residues. The J segment lost 8 bases and the V segment lost 4 bases, leaving 8 bases of the junction unmatched. CDR3 loop: CASSSRDSDYSPLHF. The CDR3 nucleotides read TGTGCCAGCAGCTCTCGGGACAGCGATTATTCACCCCTCCACTTT.

V usage is TRBV11-2 and J usage is TRBJ1-4; TRBD1 might be the D (5 bases). This CDR3 has 16 residues. The germline V gene has CDR1 SGHAT and CDR2 FQNNGV. Between the trimmed V and J ends, which lost 2 bases and 0 bases, there was a span of 10 bases. The CDR3 region has the DNA TGTGCCAGCAGCTTACGTCCGGGGGCAACTAATGAAAAACTGTTTTTT. As protein: CASSLRPGATNEKLFF. Using reference TRBV11-2 and TRBJ1-4 for the parts outside the CDR3, the full variable domain is EAGVAQSPRYKIIEKRQSVAFWCNPISGHATLYWYQQILGQGPKLLIQFQNNGVVDDSQLPKDRFSAERLKGVDSTLKIQPAKLEDSAVYLCASSLRPGATNEKLFFGSGTQLSVL.

The rearrangement links TRBV3-1 (or the pseudogene TRBV3-2) to TRBJ2-5; 9 bases are shared with TRBD2. The CDR3 loop spans 14 amino acids. Germline V gene sequence: CDR1 LGHDT, CDR2 YNNKEL (reference sequence). Trimming removed 3 bases from V and 2 bases from J; junction bases left unmatched: 1. CDR3 DNA sequence: TGTGCCAGCAGCCAGACTAGCGGACAAGAGACCCAGTACTTC. This sequence encodes CASSQTSGQETQYF.

The chain has TRBV2 and TRBJ1-5; a weak D match, TRBD1 (6 bases). Germline V gene sequence: CDR1 SNHLY, CDR2 FYNNEI. The V gene lost 11 bases and the J gene lost 7 bases, with 15 bases spanning the gap. The CDR3 covers 12 residues. CDR3 sequence (DNA): TGTGCCGTACAGGGTCCCGGCCAGCCCCAGCATTTT. Translated: CAVQGPGQPQHF.

The rearrangement uses TRBV28 and TRBJ1-1; 11 bases align to TRBD1. V shed 5 bases, J shed 7 bases, and the junction held 6 bases outside the gene matches. CDR1 is MDHEN, CDR2 SYDVKM, per germline. The CDR3 has 14 amino acids. CDR3 region: CASSPGTGGYEAFF. CDR3 sequence (DNA): TGTGCCAGCAGTCCCGGGACAGGGGGATATGAAGCTTTCTTT.

The chain employs TRBV19 and TRBJ1-4, with TRBD1 matching over 8 bases. Germline CDR1 reads LNHDA; CDR2 reads SQIVND (reference sequence). This CDR3 spans 14 amino acids. V was pared by 4 bases and J by 5 bases, with 3 bases of the junction left unmatched. Here the CDR3 reads CASSTHRGNEKLFF. For the CDR3, the DNA is TGTGCCAGTAGTACGCACAGGGGGAATGAAAAACTGTTTTTT.

The chain uses TRBV5-1 and TRBJ1-4, with D maybe TRBD1 (5 bases). The germline gives CDR1 SGHRS, CDR2 YFSETQ. The CDR3 is 13 residues long. The V end was cut by 4 bases, the J end by 8 bases, with 12 bases between. The CDR3 DNA sequence: TGCGCCAGCAGCCCATTGGGGGGAGAAAAACTGTTTTTT. Its protein is CASSPLGGEKLFF.

The chain employs TRBV6-5 and TRBJ2-1; 7 positions match TRBD2. CDR1 is MNHEY and CDR2 is SVGAGI in the germline V gene. This CDR3 has 15 amino acids. The ends lost 6 bases at V and 2 bases at J; junction bases unmatched: 7. The CDR3 coding sequence is TGTGCCAGCAGGGTAGGACTAGTTGCCTACAATGAGCAGTTCTTC. Translating gives CASRVGLVAYNEQFF.